The next 22 T cell receptor beta chains were all read from a single sample in a study of T cells in Graves' hyperthyroidism and ophthalmopathy. There were TCR beta CDR3 regions amplified from RNA transcripts. The study used the HTBI primer set for a first-round RT-PCR of the TCR CDR3. Using its own MiXCR run on the multiplex PCR reads, TCRdb lists one record per CDR3 protein. The sample contains about 600,000 distinct CDR3 sequences, more than 12% of which appear only once. Material for sequencing was blood. The receptor set was obtained from a woman in her fifties or sixties with Graves' ophthalmopathy.

This clonotype was seen ten or more times. The chain joins TRBV7-9 to TRBJ2-7, with a tentative D call TRBD2 (5 bases). This CDR3 comprises 12 residues. Trimming removed 5 bases at V and 3 bases at J, with 8 bases between. Germline values: CDR1 SEHNR, CDR2 FQNEAQ (reference sequence). The CDR3 nucleotides are TGTGCCAGCAGCCCTGGACTCTACGAGCAGTACTTC. As protein: CASSPGLYEQYF. The full variable domain, rest sourced from reference TRBV7-9 and TRBJ2-7, is DTGVSQNPRHKITKRGQNVTFRCDPISEHNRLYWYRQTLGQGPEFLTYFQNEAQLEKSRLLSDRFSAERPKGSFSTLEIQRTEQGDSAMYLCASSPGLYEQYFGPGTRLTVT.

In its sample, this clonotype was seen many times. The CDR3 sequence is CASSYLTGRGSNEQFF. The CDR3 region has the DNA TGTGCCAGCAGTTACCTGACAGGTAGGGGGAGCAATGAGCAGTTCTTC. The chain has TRBV12-3 or TRBV12-4 and TRBJ2-1; D is perhaps TRBD1 (6 bases). This CDR3 is built from 16 residues. The ends were cut back, 4 bases at V and 6 bases at J, with 19 bases in the middle.

This clonotype was counted ten times or more. The V gene is TRBV20-1, the J gene TRBJ2-7; 13 bases map to TRBD2. Per germline, CDR1 DFQATT and CDR2 SNEGSKA (reference sequence). CDR3 length: 14 residues. Trimming removed 6 bases from V and 5 bases from J; junction bases left unmatched: 7. DNA for the CDR3: TGCAGTGCACTGGGACTAGCGGGAATTGACGAGCAGTACTTC. It encodes CSALGLAGIDEQYF.

Many counts were recorded for this clonotype. V gene TRBV7-2 combines with J gene TRBJ2-2; D gene unclear. Germline V gene sequence: CDR1 SGHTA, CDR2 FQGNSA. V was shortened by 1 base and J by 1 base, with 7 bases between the two germline ends. The CDR3 has 15 residues. The CDR3, as DNA: TGTGCCAGCAGCTTAGTAGGGATGAACACCGGGGAGCTGTTTTTT. Amino acids: CASSLVGMNTGELFF.

This clonotype has ten or more counts. The chain carries TRBV18 and TRBJ2-3, with TRBD2 matching over 13 bases. Germline CDR1 is KGHSH and CDR2 is LQKENI. Unmatched junction bases numbered 4, after V lost 0 bases and J lost 7 bases. The CDR3 is 16 residues long. Written as DNA, the CDR3 is TGTGCCAGCTCACCACCGACTAGCGGGAGGACATATACGCAGTATTTT. Its translation: CASSPPTSGRTYTQYF.

This clonotype was detected a few times. This chain joins TRBV18 and TRBJ2-1; TRBD2 is a possible D gene (6 bases). The CDR3 loop spans 13 amino acids. Germline CDR1 is KGHSH and CDR2 is LQKENI. V lost 2 bases and J lost 8, with 10 bases in between. The CDR3: CASSPNWGDEQFF. CDR3 sequence (DNA): TGTGCCAGCTCACCAAATTGGGGGGATGAGCAGTTCTTC.

At least ten counts were recorded for this clonotype. The chain is built from TRBV6-2 or TRBV6-3 and TRBJ2-1; 8 bases map to TRBD1. CDR1 is MNHEY and CDR2 is SVGEGT in the germline V gene. The V gene end was trimmed by 8 bases and the J gene end by 0 bases; junction bases not matched to a gene: 3. CDR3 length equals 14 residues. The CDR3 region has the DNA TGTGCCAGCTGGGACAGGAGCTCCTACAATGAGCAGTTCTTC. It encodes CASWDRSSYNEQFF.

CDR3 residues: CASSVQTGIREETQYF. The CDR3 DNA reads TGTGCCAGCAGCGTCCAAACCGGGATCAGGGAAGAGACCCAGTACTTC. J is TRBJ2-5 and V is TRBV7-2; D may match TRBD1 or TRBD2 (5 bases each). The germline gives CDR1 SGHTA, CDR2 FQGNSA. V gave up 5 bases and J gave up 3 bases, with 19 bases separating them. This CDR3 contains 16 residues.

In this sample, this clonotype turned up many times. The chain couples TRBV6-1 to TRBJ2-7, with TRBD2 matching 9 bases. This CDR3 region has 14 residues. V was clipped by 6 bases and J by 4 bases; unmatched bases: 7. Germline values: CDR1 MNHNS, CDR2 SASEGT. CDR3 sequence: CASRRLAEGYEQYF. The CDR3 coding sequence is TGTGCCAGCAGGAGACTAGCGGAGGGGTACGAGCAGTACTTC.

The rearrangement links TRBV20-1 to TRBJ1-2, with D tentatively TRBD1 (5 bases). Deletions cut 2 bases from V and 3 bases from J, with 10 bases between. This CDR3 is 13 amino acids long. The germline CDR1 and CDR2 sequences are DFQATT and SNEGSKA (reference sequence). The CDR3 DNA reads as TGCAGTGCTAGAACTCAGGGAGACTATGGCTACACCTTC. Residues: CSARTQGDYGYTF.

This rearrangement joins TRBV20-1 to TRBJ2-5; 12 bases agree with TRBD2. This CDR3 spans 17 amino acids. V trimming: 3 bases; J trimming: 2 bases; junction bases outside the gene matches: 10. Germline assignment: CDR1 DFQATT and CDR2 SNEGSKA (reference sequence). The CDR3 DNA is TGCAGTGCTAGTAGACTAGCGGGAGCGGGTGAGCAAGAGACCCAGTACTTC. It codes for CSASRLAGAGEQETQYF.

This clonotype turned up a few times. V usage is TRBV10-3 and J usage is TRBJ2-7, with D perhaps TRBD2 (6 bases). Deletions cut 2 bases from V and 4 bases from J, with 9 bases between. The CDR3 runs 13 residues. CDR1 and CDR2 from the germline V gene are ENHRY and SYGVKD. In DNA form, the CDR3 reads TGTGCCATCAGTGAGGGTCTAGCGTACGAGCAGTACTTC. It encodes CAISEGLAYEQYF.

This clonotype was seen repeatedly, ten times or more. The chain has TRBV7-9 and TRBJ1-5; D remains ambiguous. The CDR3 sequence is 16 residues long. Germline-derived CDR1 and CDR2 are SEHNR and FQNEAQ (reference sequence). V lost 2 bases and J 1 base, leaving 12 bases between the germline ends. In DNA, the CDR3 is TGTGCCAGCAGCTTATACCCCTGGGAGAGCAATCAGCCCCAGCATTTT. Translation gives CASSLYPWESNQPQHF.

This clonotype was seen many times. The rearrangement links TRBV30 to TRBJ2-5, with D possibly TRBD2 on 5 matching bases. V was trimmed by 0 bases and J by 5 bases, leaving 10 bases between them. Germline lookup yields CDR1 GTSNPN and CDR2 SVGIG (reference sequence). This CDR3 spans 13 amino acids. The CDR3: CAWSVLGGETQYF. CDR3 sequence (DNA): TGTGCCTGGAGTGTGCTAGGCGGGGAGACCCAGTACTTC.

The chain uses TRBV29-1 and TRBJ1-1; D gene unclear. V lost 4 bases to trimming and J lost 1 base, with 1 base between them. The CDR3 contains 10 residues. Germline V gives CDR1 SQVTM, CDR2 ANQGSEA. CDR3 coding DNA: TGCAGCGTTGGGAACACTGAAGCTTTCTTT. Translated: CSVGNTEAFF.

The gene calls are TRBV11-3 and TRBJ2-4, with 14 bases that match TRBD2. There are 18 residues in the CDR3. V was clipped by 5 bases and J by 3 bases; unmatched bases: 9. The germline V gene has CDR1 SGHNT and CDR2 YENEEA. CDR3 DNA: TGTGCCAGCAGCCCACGGACTAGCGGGAGGAAGGACAAAAACATTCAGTACTTC. It encodes CASSPRTSGRKDKNIQYF. Variable domain in full (rest from reference TRBV11-3 and TRBJ2-4): EAGVVQSPRYKIIEKKQPVAFWCNPISGHNTLYWYLQNLGQGPELLIRYENEEAVDDSQLPKDRFSAERLKGVDSTLKIQPAELGDSAVYLCASSPRTSGRKDKNIQYFGAGTRLSVL.

This clonotype showed up many times. The genes are TRBV10-3 and TRBJ2-5, with D tentatively TRBD1 or TRBD2 (6 bases each). CDR1 is ENHRY, CDR2 SYGVKD, per germline. The CDR3 totals 14 residues. Deletions cut 4 bases from V and 4 bases from J, with 13 bases between. DNA of the CDR3: TGTGCCATCAGTGCTGATACGGGGGCAGAGACCCAGTACTTC. Residues: CAISADTGAETQYF.

This clonotype was recorded at least ten times. The rearrangement joins TRBV7-9 to TRBJ2-7; 8 bases map to TRBD2. The CDR3 loop spans 15 amino acids. The germline V gene encodes CDR1 SEHNR and CDR2 FQNEAQ (reference sequence). The junction had 11 bases not matched to a gene; V was cut back by 2 bases and J by 8 bases. Here the CDR3 DNA reads TGTGCCAGCAGCTTATACCTAGCGGGCCAATCTCAGCAGTACTTC. Encoded protein: CASSLYLAGQSQQYF.

This clonotype was seen repeatedly, ten times or more. This chain joins TRBV20-1 and TRBJ2-1; 7 bases align to TRBD1. The CDR3 sequence is 15 residues long. J gave up 4 bases and V 0 bases, and 6 bases lay outside the gene matches. Germline CDR1 and CDR2: DFQATT and SNEGSKA (reference sequence). This CDR3 is CSAREGTATYNEQFF. CDR3 DNA: TGCAGTGCTAGAGAGGGGACAGCCACATACAATGAGCAGTTCTTC.

The J gene is TRBJ1-4, the V gene TRBV27; D is unresolved. Germline lookup yields CDR1 MNHEY and CDR2 SMNVEV (reference sequence). V was cut by 3 bases and J by 8 bases, with 7 bases left in between. CDR3 length equals 12 residues. The CDR3 DNA reads TGTGCCAGCAGTTTTGCAGGAGAAAAACTGTTTTTT. It translates to CASSFAGEKLFF. Using reference TRBV27 and TRBJ1-4 for the parts outside the CDR3, the full variable domain is EAQVTQNPRYLITVTGKKLTVTCSQNMNHEYMSWYRQDPGLGLRQIYYSMNVEVTDKGDVPEGYKVSRKEKRNFPLILESPSPNQTSLYFCASSFAGEKLFFGSGTQLSVL.

This clonotype was picked up a small number of times. The chain links TRBV19 to TRBJ1-1, with D hard to call. The CDR3 contains 12 residues. V was trimmed by 6 bases and J by 9 bases, leaving 14 bases between them. Looked up from germline, CDR1 is LNHDA and CDR2 is SQIVND (reference sequence). The CDR3 region has the DNA TGTGCCAGTAGCCCCGGAGTGGGTAAAGCTTTCTTT. It yields the protein CASSPGVGKAFF. Supplemented by reference TRBV19 and TRBJ1-1, the full variable domain reads DGGITQSPKYLFRKEGQNVTLSCEQNLNHDAMYWYRQDPGQGLRLIYYSQIVNDFQKGDIAEGYSVSREKKESFPLTVTSAQKNPTAFYLCASSPGVGKAFFGQGTRLTVV.

This clonotype was seen ten or more times. The gene calls are TRBV20-1 and TRBJ2-2; 11 positions match TRBD2. Per germline, CDR1 DFQATT and CDR2 SNEGSKA (reference sequence). The CDR3 sequence is 15 residues long. V was pared by 3 bases and J by 7 bases, with 7 bases of the junction left unmatched. The CDR3 protein is CSASKLAGVHGELFF. For the CDR3, the DNA is TGCAGTGCTAGTAAACTAGCGGGAGTGCACGGGGAGCTGTTTTTT.